The 15 T cell receptor beta chains given below trace back to one sample, sequenced in a study of T cells and Merkel cell carcinoma outcomes. Generated by immunoSEQ multiplex PCR, the TCRdb table keeps only in-frame clones and is missing some. Of over 2,500 clones in the sample, around 97% were seen once. The sequenced sample consisted of tumor tissue from Merkel cell carcinoma. These receptors were collected from a human donor with Merkel cell carcinoma.

V is TRBV28 and J is TRBJ2-3; TRBD1 is a possible D gene (5 bases). Germline CDR1 and CDR2: MDHEN and SYDVKM. The CDR3 loop spans 14 amino acids. With 3 bases removed from V and 0 bases from J, the gap between germline ends came to 7 bases. The CDR3 region is CASSFQGSTDTQYF. The CDR3, as DNA: TGTGCCAGCAGTTTCCAGGGCAGCACAGATACGCAGTATTTT.

The chain joins TRBV5-1 to TRBJ2-5; 10 nucleotides agree with TRBD1. CDR1 and CDR2 (germline): SGHRS, YFSETQ. V lost 3 bases and J lost 6; bases outside the gene matches: 11. The CDR3 loop spans 16 amino acids. CDR3 bases: TGCGCCAGCAGCTCCCCGGGACAGGGGTCGTCGCAGACCCAGTACTTC. It encodes CASSSPGQGSSQTQYF.

The gene calls are TRBV11-3 and TRBJ2-1; TRBD2 agrees at 11 bases. J was trimmed by 0 bases and V by 5 bases; bases with no gene match: 3. The CDR3 consists of 16 residues. Per germline, CDR1 SGHNT and CDR2 YENEEA. This CDR3 is CASSPTSGSSYNEQFF. CDR3 DNA: TGTGCCAGCAGCCCTACTAGCGGGAGCTCCTACAATGAGCAGTTCTTC.

In its sample, this clone was seen once. The V and J genes are TRBV5-4 and TRBJ2-7; D remains unclear. The germline V gene encodes CDR1 SGHNT and CDR2 YYREEE (reference sequence). V lost 1 base, J lost 5 bases, and 16 bases lay in between. The CDR3 runs to 15 residues. The CDR3 nucleotides read TGTGCCAGCAGCTTGAGACGCGACCGACCCGACGAGCAGTACTTC. It is translated as CASSLRRDRPDEQYF. Complete variable domain (other parts from reference TRBV5-4 and TRBJ2-7): ETGVTQSPTHLIKTRGQQVTLRCSSQSGHNTVSWYQQALGQGPQFIFQYYREEENGRGNFPPRFSGLQFPNYSSELNVNALELDDSALYLCASSLRRDRPDEQYFGPGTRLTVT.

The rearrangement uses TRBV5-6 and TRBJ2-3; 7 bases fit TRBD1. The CDR3 loop spans 14 amino acids. V lost 3 bases to trimming and J lost 1 base; unmatched junction nucleotides: 2. Germline CDR1 reads SGHDT; CDR2 reads YYEEEE. The CDR3 bases are TGTGCCAGCAGCTCAGACAGGGGCACAGATACGCAGTATTTT. This gives the protein CASSSDRGTDTQYF.

V gene TRBV5-1 combines with J gene TRBJ2-7; weak D call: TRBD1 (6 bases). Germline CDR1 is SGHRS and CDR2 is YFSETQ. Trimming took off 0 bases at V and 1 base at J, with 11 bases between the two ends. This CDR3 has 15 amino acids. The CDR3 here is CASSLAAGESYEQYF. In nucleotides, the CDR3 is TGCGCCAGCAGCTTGGCAGCAGGGGAGTCCTACGAGCAGTACTTC.

In DNA, the CDR3 is TGCGCCAGCAGCCTCCGGGGGGGGATCCCAGATACGCAGTATTTT. Its translation: CASSLRGGIPDTQYF. The chain recombines TRBV5-1 with TRBJ2-3; the match to TRBD2 covers 8 bases. This CDR3 is built from 15 residues. The J segment lost 4 bases and the V segment lost 4 bases, leaving 8 bases of the junction unmatched. Germline V gene lookup returns CDR1 SGHRS and CDR2 YFSETQ.

This clone was seen just once. The chain carries TRBV5-8 and TRBJ2-1, with D tentatively TRBD1 or TRBD2 (6 bases each). Trimming took 4 bases from V and 5 from J, leaving 19 bases between them. Germline lookup yields CDR1 SGHTS and CDR2 YDEGEE. This CDR3 comprises 16 residues. The chain's CDR3 is CASSRVGGTSHNEQFF. Written as DNA, the CDR3 is TGTGCCAGCAGCCGGGTAGGAGGGACATCCCACAATGAGCAGTTCTTC.

V usage is TRBV7-6 and J usage is TRBJ2-1, with 7 bases aligning to TRBD2. With V trimmed by 2 bases and J by 0 bases, 10 bases remained unmatched. CDR3 length: 18 amino acids. Germline V gene lookup returns CDR1 SGHVS and CDR2 FNYEAQ. The CDR3, as DNA: TGTGCCAGCAGCTTATATTTGCGGGAGCGACACTCCTACAATGAGCAGTTCTTC. Translation gives CASSLYLRERHSYNEQFF.

This chain uses TRBV4-2 with TRBJ2-6; possible D gene TRBD2, 6 bases. This CDR3 comprises 18 residues. Germline V gene data show CDR1 as LGHNA and CDR2 as YNFKEQ. V lost 1 base, J lost 2 bases, and 15 bases lay in between. CDR3 in amino acids: CASSQVAGSTTGANVLTF. CDR3 nucleotide sequence: TGTGCCAGCAGCCAAGTTGCCGGGAGCACTACTGGGGCCAACGTCCTGACTTTC.

The gene calls are TRBV5-6 and TRBJ2-3; D call uncertain. The length of the CDR3 is 11 residues. V was cut by 0 bases and J by 5 bases, with 1 base left in between. The germline gives CDR1 SGHDT, CDR2 YYEEEE. The CDR3 DNA follows: TGTGCCAGCAGCTTGGTAGATACGCAGTATTTT. This translates into CASSLVDTQYF.

Only one count was recorded for this clone. The same CDR3 can be traced to other DNA sequences in this sample. The chain employs TRBV28 and TRBJ1-5, with a possible D match to TRBD1 (5 bases). Germline CDR1 reads MDHEN; CDR2 reads SYDVKM. V was shortened by 6 bases and J by 7 bases, with 19 bases between the two germline ends. This CDR3 is 15 amino acids long. The CDR3 spells CASSLGRGRGQPQHF. CDR3 in DNA: TGTGCCAGCAGCCTTGGACGGGGCCGCGGACAGCCCCAGCATTTT.

The genes are TRBV6-1 and TRBJ1-3; 8 positions agree with TRBD1. Germline-derived CDR1 and CDR2 are MNHNS and SASEGT. J gave up 4 bases and V 2 bases, and 4 bases lay outside the gene matches. The CDR3 runs to 15 residues. CDR3 region: CASSEQGAGGNTIYF. DNA of the CDR3: TGTGCCAGCAGTGAACAGGGGGCGGGCGGAAACACCATATATTTT.

The gene calls are TRBV19 and TRBJ2-3; D is unresolved. This CDR3 is 12 amino acids long. V was pared by 3 bases and J by 2 bases, with 3 bases between. The germline CDR1 and CDR2 sequences are LNHDA and SQIVND (reference sequence). CDR3: CASSMDTDTQYF. The CDR3 coding sequence is TGTGCCAGTAGTATGGACACAGATACGCAGTATTTT. The variable domain in full, completed from reference TRBV19 and TRBJ2-3, reads DGGITQSPKYLFRKEGQNVTLSCEQNLNHDAMYWYRQDPGQGLRLIYYSQIVNDFQKGDIAEGYSVSREKKESFPLTVTSAQKNPTAFYLCASSMDTDTQYFGPGTRLTVL.

The chain carries TRBV9 and TRBJ2-1; D might be TRBD2 (6 bases). V lost 3 bases and J 10 bases, leaving 17 bases between the germline ends. This CDR3 contains 14 residues. Germline CDR1 and CDR2: SGDLS and YYNGEE. CDR3 in DNA: TGTGCCAGCAGCGCGTCTCAGGGAGGAATCGAGCAGTTCTTC. It encodes CASSASQGGIEQFF.